The entry below describes one TCR beta chain. Its antigen is still unknown. This entry belongs to a study of T cell responses to AZD1222 COVID-19 vaccine. Sequencing was performed with immunoSEQ multiplex PCR; in TCRdb, only in-frame clones are kept and a portion is missing. Of about 150,000 clones listed, around 90% were seen once; the top ten hold approximately 1.5%. Findings of the study overall: Clonal diversity was possibly underestimated; the donors were predominantly white British and more often female.

This CDR3 has 16 residues. V gave up 4 bases and J gave up 1 base, with 16 bases separating them. Germline CDR1 is KGHSH and CDR2 is LQKENI. The source is an adult in good health. The sequencing here drew on peripheral blood, taken on day 0 of AZD1222 vaccination. The chain combines TRBV18 with TRBJ1-1; weak D call: TRBD1 (5 bases). Here the CDR3 DNA reads TGTGCCAGCTCACTTCGTTCGTGGGGACGGAACACTGAAGCTTTCTTT. Translated, it gives CASSLRSWGRNTEAFF.